The T cell receptor (beta chain) under discussion was sequenced for a study of human T cells and chemical hapten exposure. On the study more broadly: Predominantly women, the patients had alopecia areata, totalis or universalis.

The germline V gene has CDR1 LGHDT and CDR2 YNNKEL (reference sequence). The CDR3 runs to 15 residues. The germline V and J ends were trimmed by 1 base and 5 bases, with 15 bases remaining between them. TCRdb called the RACE reads again in MiXCR, with one record for every CDR3 protein. The table has more than 70,000 distinct CDR3 sequences, under 13% seen once. Time point here: patch test 3, about 24 weeks after DPC sensitization. Indicated treatment: therapeutic diphenylcyclopropenone sensitization with weekly scalp DPC. This receptor was identified in a woman aged 25 to 45 with alopecia areata. Some clones in this sample may be carry-over from other donors' samples. The rearrangement joins TRBV3-1 to TRBJ2-7; tentatively, D is TRBD2 (5 bases). The material sequenced was whole blood, taken in connection with sensitization to the hapten diphenylcyclopropenone (DPC). In DNA form, the CDR3 reads TGTGCCAGCAGCCAAGGGCTTGCCGGGGTCGACGAGCAGTACTTC. It encodes CASSQGLAGVDEQYF.